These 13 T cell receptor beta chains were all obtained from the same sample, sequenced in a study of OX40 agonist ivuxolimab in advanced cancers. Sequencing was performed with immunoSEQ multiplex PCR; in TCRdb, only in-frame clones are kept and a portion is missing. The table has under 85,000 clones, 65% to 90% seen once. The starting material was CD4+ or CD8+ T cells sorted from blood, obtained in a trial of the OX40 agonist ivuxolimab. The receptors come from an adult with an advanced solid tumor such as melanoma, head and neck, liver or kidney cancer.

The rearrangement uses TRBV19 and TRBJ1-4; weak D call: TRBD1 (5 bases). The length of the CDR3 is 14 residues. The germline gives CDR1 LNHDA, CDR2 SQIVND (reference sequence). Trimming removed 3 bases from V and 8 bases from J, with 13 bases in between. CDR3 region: CASSIGRWDEKLFF. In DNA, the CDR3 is TGTGCCAGTAGTATTGGCAGGTGGGACGAAAAACTGTTTTTT.

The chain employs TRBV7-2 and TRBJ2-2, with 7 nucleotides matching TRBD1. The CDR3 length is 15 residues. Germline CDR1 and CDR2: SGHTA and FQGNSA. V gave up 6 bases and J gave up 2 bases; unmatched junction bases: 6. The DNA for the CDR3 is TGTGCCAGCAGAGTACAGGGGCTCAACACCGGGGAGCTGTTTTTT. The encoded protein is CASRVQGLNTGELFF.

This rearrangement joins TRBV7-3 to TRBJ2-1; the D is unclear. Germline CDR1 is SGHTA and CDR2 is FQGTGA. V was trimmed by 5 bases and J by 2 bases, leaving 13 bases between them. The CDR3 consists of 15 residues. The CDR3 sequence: CASSPDPATYNEQFF. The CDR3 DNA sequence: TGTGCCAGCAGCCCCGACCCGGCGACCTACAATGAGCAGTTCTTC.

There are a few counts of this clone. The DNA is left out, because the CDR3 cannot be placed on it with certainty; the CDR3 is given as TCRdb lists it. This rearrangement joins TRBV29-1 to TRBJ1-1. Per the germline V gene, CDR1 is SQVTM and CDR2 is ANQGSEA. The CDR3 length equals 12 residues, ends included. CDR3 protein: CSVGRGTLVPVF.

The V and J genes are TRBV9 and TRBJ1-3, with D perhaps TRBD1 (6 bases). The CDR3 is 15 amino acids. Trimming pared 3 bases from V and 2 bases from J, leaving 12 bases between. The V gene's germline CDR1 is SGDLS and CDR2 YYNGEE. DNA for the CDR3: TGTGCCAGCAGCGGATTACAGGGTGCTGGAAACACCATATATTTT. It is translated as CASSGLQGAGNTIYF.

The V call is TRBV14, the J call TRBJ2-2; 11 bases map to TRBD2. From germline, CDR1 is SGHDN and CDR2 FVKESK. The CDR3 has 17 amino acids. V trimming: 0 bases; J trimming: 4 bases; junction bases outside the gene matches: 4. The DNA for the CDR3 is TGTGCCAGCAGCCAAGATCGACTAGCGGGGCTCACCGGGGAGCTGTTTTTT. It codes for CASSQDRLAGLTGELFF.

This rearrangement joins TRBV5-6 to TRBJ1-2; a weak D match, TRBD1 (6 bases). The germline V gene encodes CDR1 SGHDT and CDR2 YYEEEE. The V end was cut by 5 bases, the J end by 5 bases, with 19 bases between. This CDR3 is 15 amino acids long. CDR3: CASRPGPGGTYGYTF. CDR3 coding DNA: TGTGCCAGCAGGCCCGGCCCCGGGGGGACATATGGCTACACCTTC. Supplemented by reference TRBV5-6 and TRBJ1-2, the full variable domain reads DAGVTQSPTHLIKTRGQQVTLRCSPKSGHDTVSWYQQALGQGPQFIFQYYEEEERQRGNFPDRFSGHQFPNYSSELNVNALLLGDSALYLCASRPGPGGTYGYTFGSGTRLTVV.

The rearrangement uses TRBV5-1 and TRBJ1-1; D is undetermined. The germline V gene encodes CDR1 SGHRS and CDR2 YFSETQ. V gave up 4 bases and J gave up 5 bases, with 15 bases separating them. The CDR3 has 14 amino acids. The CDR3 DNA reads TGCGCCAGCAGCACCAGACTGATCGGGACTGAAGCTTTCTTT. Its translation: CASSTRLIGTEAFF. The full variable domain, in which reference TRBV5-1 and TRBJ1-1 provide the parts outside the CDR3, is KAGVTQTPRYLIKTRGQQVTLSCSPISGHRSVSWYQQTPGQGLQFLFEYFSETQRNKGNFPGRFSGRQFSNSRSEMNVSTLELGDSALYLCASSTRLIGTEAFFGQGTRLTVV.

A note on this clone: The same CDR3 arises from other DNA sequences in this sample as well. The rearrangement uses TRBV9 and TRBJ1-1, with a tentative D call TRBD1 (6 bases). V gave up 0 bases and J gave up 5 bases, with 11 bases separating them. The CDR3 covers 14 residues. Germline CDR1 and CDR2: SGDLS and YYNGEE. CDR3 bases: TGTGCCAGCAGCGTAGAAGGCCAGGGGACTGAAGCTTTCTTT. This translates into CASSVEGQGTEAFF.

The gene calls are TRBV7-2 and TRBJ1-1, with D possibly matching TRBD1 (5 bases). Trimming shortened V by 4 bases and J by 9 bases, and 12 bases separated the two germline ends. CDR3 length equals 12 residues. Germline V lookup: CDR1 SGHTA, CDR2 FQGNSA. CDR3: CASSWQEGQAFF. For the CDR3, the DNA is TGTGCCAGCAGCTGGCAGGAGGGGCAAGCTTTCTTT.

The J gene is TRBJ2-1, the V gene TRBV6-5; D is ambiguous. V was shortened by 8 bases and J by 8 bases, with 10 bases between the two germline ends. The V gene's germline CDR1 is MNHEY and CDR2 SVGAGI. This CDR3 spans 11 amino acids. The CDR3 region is CASFYLDEQFF. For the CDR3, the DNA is TGTGCCAGCTTCTATCTCGATGAGCAGTTCTTC.

In DNA, the CDR3 is TGCGCCAGCAGTCCCCCACCAGCGGGAGTATCGGGTAATGAGCAGTTCTTC. It codes for CASSPPPAGVSGNEQFF. The V and J genes are TRBV5-1 and TRBJ2-1; 8 positions match TRBD2. V lost 5 bases to trimming and J lost 7 bases; unmatched junction nucleotides: 17. The CDR3 covers 17 residues. Per the germline V gene, CDR1 is SGHRS and CDR2 is YFSETQ.

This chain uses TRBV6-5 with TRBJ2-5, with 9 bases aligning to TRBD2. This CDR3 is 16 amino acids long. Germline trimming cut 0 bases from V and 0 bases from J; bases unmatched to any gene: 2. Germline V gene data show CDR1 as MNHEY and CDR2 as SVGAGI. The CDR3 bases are TGTGCCAGCAGTTACTCGGCTAGCGGGGACCAAGAGACCCAGTACTTC. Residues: CASSYSASGDQETQYF.